The T cell receptor (beta chain) described here comes from a study of blood T cell repertoires in COVID-19. Across the study: The United States, Italy and Spain were the sources of the acute and convalescent COVID-19 samples. T cells, B-cell-depleted T cells, or PBMCs provided the cDNA or gDNA that served as material.

Enrolled during active infection, Seattle patients were then followed longitudinally. Data came from immunoSEQ multiplex PCR; TCRdb stores just in-frame clones and leaves some out. Here the sample spans roughly 190,000 clones, 82% being singletons. V was pared by 0 bases and J by 5 bases, with 12 bases of the junction left unmatched. The CDR3 runs 17 residues. Germline CDR1 and CDR2: SGHDN and FVKESK. Sequenced: peripheral blood. The V gene is TRBV14, the J gene TRBJ2-5, with 7 nucleotides matching TRBD2. This TCR was recovered from a woman in her fifties or sixties with COVID-19, enrolled during active disease. CDR3 region: CASSQDLRRERRETQYF. The CDR3 coding sequence is TGTGCCAGCAGCCAAGATTTGCGGCGGGAGCGACGGGAGACCCAGTACTTC.